The next 8 T cell receptor beta chains were all read from a single sample in a study of CD8 T cells in ankylosing spondylitis. One entry per CDR3 protein results from TCRdb running MiXCR on the 5' RACE reads. Of some 450,000 distinct CDR3 sequences listed, 15% to 20% are singletons. Broader study findings: A TCR beta motif of roughly 8 highly homologous variants appeared characteristic of ankylosing spondylitis blood.

Their recognized antigens are unknown. Sequencing was done on a sample of blood, either unsorted or a sorted T cell fraction (not recorded which). The receptors shown here come from a male donor with ankylosing spondylitis.

In this sample, this clonotype turned up a few times. The chain uses TRBV12-3 or TRBV12-4 and TRBJ2-1; unclear D gene. V gave up 3 bases and J gave up 4 bases, with 13 bases separating them. This CDR3 region has 15 residues. The CDR3 DNA reads TGTGCCAGCAGTTTCAGAGATCCCAGATACAATGAGCAGTTCTTC. It specifies CASSFRDPRYNEQFF.

The chain recombines TRBV5-5 with TRBJ2-1, with 11 bases identical to TRBD1. The V gene end was trimmed by 4 bases and the J gene end by 5 bases; junction bases not matched to a gene: 8. This CDR3 has 16 residues. Per the germline V gene, CDR1 is SGHKS and CDR2 is YYEKEE (reference sequence). CDR3 coding DNA: TGTGCCAGCAGCAGGACCGGGACAGGGGGAAACAATGAGCAGTTCTTC. It translates to CASSRTGTGGNNEQFF.

The gene calls are TRBV6-1 and TRBJ2-3; 7 bases line up with TRBD1. CDR1 MNHNS and CDR2 SASEGT come from the germline V gene. This CDR3 has 15 residues. J was trimmed by 4 bases and V by 1 base; bases with no gene match: 5. This CDR3 is CASSEERGPPDTQYF. The CDR3 DNA reads as TGTGCCAGCAGTGAAGAAAGGGGGCCTCCAGATACGCAGTATTTT.

The table lists this clonotype with many counts. This rearrangement joins TRBV5-1 to TRBJ1-2; TRBD1 matches 7 bases. V was pared by 0 bases and J by 4 bases, with 6 bases of the junction left unmatched. There are 15 residues in the CDR3. Germline CDR1 and CDR2: SGHRS and YFSETQ. The DNA for the CDR3 is TGCGCCAGCAGCTTGGAGGGGGCGCAGGCCTATGGCTACACCTTC. Its protein is CASSLEGAQAYGYTF.

CDR3 bases: TGTGCCAGCAGTTACGGAAGAGACAGGACCTCTGGAAACACCATATATTTT. Its translation: CASSYGRDRTSGNTIYF. The rearrangement links TRBV6-5 to TRBJ1-3; perhaps TRBD1 as D (6 bases). V was clipped by 2 bases and J by 0 bases, with 14 bases between them. CDR1 is MNHEY, CDR2 SVGAGI, per germline. There are 17 residues in the CDR3.

This clonotype has at least ten counts. This chain uses TRBV29-1 with TRBJ1-2; 9 nucleotides line up with TRBD1. The CDR3 is made up of 12 amino acids. Per germline, CDR1 SQVTM and CDR2 ANQGSEA. Trimming at V came to 7 bases and at J to 4 bases, leaving 4 bases not matched to a gene. DNA of the CDR3: TGCAGCGCCCAGACAGGGGGCTATGGCTACACCTTC. This encodes CSAQTGGYGYTF.

The chain carries TRBV5-1 and TRBJ2-1; TRBD2 matches 14 bases. This CDR3 has 18 residues. Germline CDR1 is SGHRS and CDR2 is YFSETQ. V gave up 0 bases and J gave up 9 bases; unmatched junction bases: 11. The CDR3 protein is CASSLGTSGGLSAGEQFF. CDR3 bases: TGCGCCAGCAGCTTGGGGACTAGCGGGGGGCTCTCAGCCGGTGAGCAGTTCTTC.

This clonotype was seen a few times. This sequence joins TRBV20-1 and TRBJ2-5; a possible D gene is TRBD1 (7 bases). The CDR3 runs 13 residues. Germline V gene sequence: CDR1 DFQATT, CDR2 SNEGSKA (reference sequence). V lost 6 bases and J lost 4, with 15 bases in between. The CDR3 protein is CSALTQGGETQYF. The CDR3 DNA is TGCAGTGCCCTTACCCAGGGGGGAGAGACCCAGTACTTC.